Listed below are T cell receptor beta chains from one sample, sequenced in a study of blood T cell repertoires in COVID-19. Measured with immunoSEQ multiplex PCR; TCRdb has only the in-frame clones, and not every one. The sample records 330,000 or so clones, roughly nine tenths being singletons. The sample taken for sequencing was peripheral blood. Source of these receptors: a woman in her sixties with COVID-19, enrolled during active disease. CDR3s include the opening cysteine and the closing phenylalanine or tryptophan. The D gene is left open where the match is weak. Expanded clones are given a class, and other clones once, few, many or no size at all.

>TRBJ1-2|TRBV29-1|NA|NA
TGCAGCGTTGAAGACAGGTTAAACTATGGCTACACCTTC
CSVEDRLNYGYTF
>TRBJ2-7|TRBV28|NA|NA
TGTGCCAGCAGTTTTGGGCTAGCGAATTACGAGCAGTACTTC
CASSFGLANYEQYF
>TRBJ1-6|TRBV6-5|NA|NA
TGTGCCAGCAGTTACCGACAGAATAATTCACCCCTCCACTTT
CASSYRQNNSPLHF
>TRBJ2-1|TRBV6-1|NA|TRBD2
TGTGCCAGCAGTGAAGCGTTTGCGGGGGGGCCGGATGAGCAGTTCTTC
CASSEAFAGGPDEQFF
>TRBJ1-3|TRBV5-1|NA|TRBD1
TGCGCCAGCAGCTTGGTAGGCTTCGCGACAGGGGGAAACACCATATATTTT
CASSLVGFATGGNTIYF
>TRBJ1-6|TRBV1|NA|NA
TGCACCAGCAGCCAAGTACGTGGACACCCGGCAGGCACCTATAATTCACCCCTCCACTTT
CTSSQVRGHPAGTYNSPLHF
>TRBJ1-2|TRBV6-5|NA|NA
TGTGCCAGCAGTTATACGGGGGGAAGCGGCTACACCTTC
CASSYTGGSGYTF
>TRBJ1-3|TRBV3-1/TRBV3-2|NA|NA
TGTGCCAGCAGCCAATACCAGGCCCTCTCTGGAAACACCATATATTTT
CASSQYQALSGNTIYF
>TRBJ2-1|TRBV12-3/TRBV12-4|few|NA
TGTGCCAGCAGTTTTTCGTACAATGAGCAGTTCTTC
CASSFSYNEQFF
>TRBJ1-2|TRBV11-1|NA|NA
TGTGCCAGCAGCTTAGGCGGGGGCTATGGCTACACCTTC
CASSLGGGYGYTF
>TRBJ1-5|TRBV2|NA|TRBD1
TGTGCCAGCAGTGACAGGGGGCTGAGCAATCAGCCCCAGCATTTT
CASSDRGLSNQPQHF
>TRBJ2-2|TRBV7-9|NA|TRBD2
TGTGCCAGCAGCACTAGCGGGGCCACCGGGGAGCTGTTTTTT
CASSTSGATGELFF
>TRBJ1-1|TRBV18|NA|TRBD1
TGTGCCAGCTCTAAAGGACAGGACGCTTTCTTT
CASSKGQDAFF
>TRBJ1-2|TRBV18|NA|NA
TGTGCCAGCTCACCGAACTCAGGGGATCCCTATGGCTACACCTTC
CASSPNSGDPYGYTF
>TRBJ2-7|TRBV11-2|NA|NA
TGTGCCAGCAGCTTACCCTTCCGGACAGCGTCCTACGAGCAGTACTTC
CASSLPFRTASYEQYF
>TRBJ2-2|TRBV19|NA|TRBD1
TGTGCCAGTAGTCTTACAGGGGGAACCGGGGAGCTGTTTTTT
CASSLTGGTGELFF
>TRBJ1-1|TRBV28|NA|NA
TGTGCCAGCAGGTCCGGGACAACGAACACTGAAGCTTTCTTT
CASRSGTTNTEAFF
>TRBJ1-3|TRBV7-2|once|NA
TGTGCCAGCAGCTCCCAACCCGGGGTCTCTGGAAACACCATATATTTT
CASSSQPGVSGNTIYF